This T cell receptor (beta chain) was recorded in a study of shared clonotypes between healthy human individuals. Those who donated were healthy HIV-negative adults, with no recent acute infections or vaccinations reported. CDR1 WSHSY and CDR2 SAAADI come from the germline V gene. The CDR3 spans 15 residues. V dropped 7 bases and J dropped 2 bases, with 18 bases sitting between them. Generated by immunoSEQ multiplex PCR, the TCRdb table keeps only in-frame clones and is missing some. The sample has fewer than 350,000 clones, around nine tenths seen once; the top ten hold about 16%. The clonotype originates from a man aged 18 to 30 in good health. Sequencing was carried out using memory CD8+ T cells sorted from blood. Subset specified: CD45RO+ cells pooled with CCR7-negative TemRA cells. This chain connects TRBV10-2 to TRBJ2-7, with D maybe TRBD1 (5 bases). CDR3 protein: CASNPPGKGAYEQYF. The CDR3 DNA is TGCGCCAGCAATCCTCCGGGTAAAGGGGCCTACGAGCAGTACTTC.